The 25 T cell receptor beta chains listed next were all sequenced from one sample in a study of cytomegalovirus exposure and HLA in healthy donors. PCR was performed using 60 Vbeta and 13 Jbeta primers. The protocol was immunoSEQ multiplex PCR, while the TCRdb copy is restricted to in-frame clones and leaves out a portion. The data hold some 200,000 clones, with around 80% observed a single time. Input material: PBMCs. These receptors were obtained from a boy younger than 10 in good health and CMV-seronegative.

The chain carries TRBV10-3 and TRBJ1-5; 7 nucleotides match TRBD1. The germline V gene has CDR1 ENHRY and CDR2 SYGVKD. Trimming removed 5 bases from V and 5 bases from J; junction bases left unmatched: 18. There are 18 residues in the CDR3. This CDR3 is CAISNLDRAPGSYQPQHF. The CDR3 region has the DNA TGTGCCATCAGTAATCTTGACAGGGCACCAGGATCCTATCAGCCCCAGCATTTT.

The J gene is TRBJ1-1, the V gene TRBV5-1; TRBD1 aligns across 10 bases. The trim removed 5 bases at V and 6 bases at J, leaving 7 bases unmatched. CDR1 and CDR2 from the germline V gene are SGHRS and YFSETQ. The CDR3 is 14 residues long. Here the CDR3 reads CASRGGTGVPEAFF. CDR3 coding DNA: TGCGCCAGCAGGGGCGGGACAGGGGTCCCTGAAGCTTTCTTT.

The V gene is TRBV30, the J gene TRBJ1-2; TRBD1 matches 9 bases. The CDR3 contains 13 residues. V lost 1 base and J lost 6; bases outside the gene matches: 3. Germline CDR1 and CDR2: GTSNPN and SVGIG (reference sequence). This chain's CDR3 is CAWSGDRENGYTF. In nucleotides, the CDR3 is TGTGCCTGGAGTGGGGACAGGGAAAATGGCTACACCTTC.

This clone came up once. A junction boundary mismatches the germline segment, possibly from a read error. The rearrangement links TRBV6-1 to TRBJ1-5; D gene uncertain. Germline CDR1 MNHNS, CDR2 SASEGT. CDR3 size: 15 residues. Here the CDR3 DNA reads TGTGCCAGCAGCGAAGTGTGGAGGGCGCATCAGCCCCAGCATTTT. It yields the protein CASSEVWRAHQPQHF.

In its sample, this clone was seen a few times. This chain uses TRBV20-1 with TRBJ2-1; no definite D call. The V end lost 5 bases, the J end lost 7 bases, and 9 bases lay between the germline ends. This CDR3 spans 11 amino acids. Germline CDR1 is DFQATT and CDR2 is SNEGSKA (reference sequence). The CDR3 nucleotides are TGCAGTGCTGGCCGTTCTAATGAGCAGTTCTTC. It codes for CSAGRSNEQFF.

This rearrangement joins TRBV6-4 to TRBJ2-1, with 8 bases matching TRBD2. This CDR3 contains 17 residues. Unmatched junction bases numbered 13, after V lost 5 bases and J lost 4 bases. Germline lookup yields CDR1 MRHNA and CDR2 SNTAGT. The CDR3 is CASSPTLWRGEYNEQFF. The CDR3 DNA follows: TGTGCCAGCAGTCCCACCCTCTGGCGGGGGGAGTACAATGAGCAGTTCTTC.

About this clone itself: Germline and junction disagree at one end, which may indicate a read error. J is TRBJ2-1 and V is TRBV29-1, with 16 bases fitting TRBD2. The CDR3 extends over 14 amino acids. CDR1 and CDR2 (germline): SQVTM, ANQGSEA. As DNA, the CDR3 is TGCAGCGTCGAAGGGACTAGCGGGAGGGATGAGCAGTTCTTC. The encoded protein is CSVEGTSGRDEQFF.

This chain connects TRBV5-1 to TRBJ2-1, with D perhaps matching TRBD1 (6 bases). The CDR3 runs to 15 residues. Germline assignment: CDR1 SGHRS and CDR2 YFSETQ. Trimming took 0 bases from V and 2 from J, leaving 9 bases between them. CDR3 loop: CASSLAAGAYNEQFF. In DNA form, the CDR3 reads TGCGCCAGCAGCTTGGCGGCAGGGGCCTACAATGAGCAGTTCTTC.

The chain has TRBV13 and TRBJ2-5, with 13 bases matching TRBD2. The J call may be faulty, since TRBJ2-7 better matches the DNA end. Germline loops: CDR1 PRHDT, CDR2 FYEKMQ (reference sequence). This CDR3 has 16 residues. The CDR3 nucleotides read TGTGCCAGCAGCGCGGGAGGGACTAGCGGGGTAAACGAGCAGTACTTC. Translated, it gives CASSAGGTSGVNEQYF.

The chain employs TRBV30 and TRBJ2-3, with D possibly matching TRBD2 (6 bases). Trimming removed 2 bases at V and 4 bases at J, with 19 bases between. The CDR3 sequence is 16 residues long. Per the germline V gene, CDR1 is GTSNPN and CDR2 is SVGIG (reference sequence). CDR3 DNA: TGTGCCTGGAGTTTAGGTCTAGCGTCATACGCAGATACGCAGTATTTT. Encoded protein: CAWSLGLASYADTQYF.

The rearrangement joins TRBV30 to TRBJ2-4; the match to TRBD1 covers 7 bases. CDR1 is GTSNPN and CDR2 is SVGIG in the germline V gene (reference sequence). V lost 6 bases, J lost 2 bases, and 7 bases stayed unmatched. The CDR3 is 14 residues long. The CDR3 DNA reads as TGTGCCTGCCATGACAGGGATACCAAAAACATTCAGTACTTC. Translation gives CACHDRDTKNIQYF.

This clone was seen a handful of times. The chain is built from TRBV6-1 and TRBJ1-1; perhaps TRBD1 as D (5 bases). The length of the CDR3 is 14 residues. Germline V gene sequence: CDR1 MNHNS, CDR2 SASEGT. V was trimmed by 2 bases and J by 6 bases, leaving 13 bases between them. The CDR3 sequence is CASSEIGDAAEAFF. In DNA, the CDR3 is TGTGCCAGCAGTGAAATAGGGGATGCGGCTGAAGCTTTCTTT.

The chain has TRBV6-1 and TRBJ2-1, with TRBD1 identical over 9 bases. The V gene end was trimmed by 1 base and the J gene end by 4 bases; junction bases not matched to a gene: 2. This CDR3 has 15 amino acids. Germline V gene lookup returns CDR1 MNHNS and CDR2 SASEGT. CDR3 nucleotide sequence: TGTGCCAGCAGTGAAGGGACAGGGGTTTACAATGAGCAGTTCTTC. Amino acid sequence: CASSEGTGVYNEQFF.

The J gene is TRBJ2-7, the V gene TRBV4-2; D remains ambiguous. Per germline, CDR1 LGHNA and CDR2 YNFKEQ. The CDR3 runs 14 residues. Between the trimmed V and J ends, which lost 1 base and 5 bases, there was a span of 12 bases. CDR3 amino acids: CASSQGLSSDEQYF. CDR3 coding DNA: TGTGCCAGCAGCCAAGGACTGTCGTCGGACGAGCAGTACTTC.

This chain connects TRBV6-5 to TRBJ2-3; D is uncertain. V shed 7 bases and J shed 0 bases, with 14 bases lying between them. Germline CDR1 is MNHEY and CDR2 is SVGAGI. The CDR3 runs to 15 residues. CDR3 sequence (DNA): TGTGCCAGCACTAGAACTTTTATTAGCACAGATACGCAGTATTTT. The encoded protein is CASTRTFISTDTQYF.

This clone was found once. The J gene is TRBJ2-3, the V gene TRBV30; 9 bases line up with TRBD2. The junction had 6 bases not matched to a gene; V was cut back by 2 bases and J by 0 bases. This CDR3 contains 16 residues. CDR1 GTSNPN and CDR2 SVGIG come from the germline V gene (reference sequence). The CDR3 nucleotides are TGTGCCTGGAGTTTGGGTAGCGGGGGTAGCACAGATACGCAGTATTTT. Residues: CAWSLGSGGSTDTQYF.

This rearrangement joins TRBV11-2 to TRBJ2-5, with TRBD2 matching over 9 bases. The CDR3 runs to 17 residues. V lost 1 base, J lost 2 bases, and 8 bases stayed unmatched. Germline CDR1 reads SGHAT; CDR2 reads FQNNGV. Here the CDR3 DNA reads TGTGCCAGCAGCTTAGGAGTAGCGGGAGTCGGGCAAGAGACCCAGTACTTC. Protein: CASSLGVAGVGQETQYF. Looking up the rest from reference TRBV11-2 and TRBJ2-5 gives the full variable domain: EAGVAQSPRYKIIEKRQSVAFWCNPISGHATLYWYQQILGQGPKLLIQFQNNGVVDDSQLPKDRFSAERLKGVDSTLKIQPAKLEDSAVYLCASSLGVAGVGQETQYFGPGTRLLVL.

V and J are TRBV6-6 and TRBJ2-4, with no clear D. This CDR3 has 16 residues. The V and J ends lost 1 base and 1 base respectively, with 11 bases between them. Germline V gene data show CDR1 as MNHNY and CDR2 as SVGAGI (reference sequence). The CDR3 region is CASSYFETGAKNIQYF. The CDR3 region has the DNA TGTGCCAGCAGTTACTTCGAAACTGGTGCCAAAAACATTCAGTACTTC.

The CDR3 DNA follows: TGCGCCAGCAGCCAGTTACTAGCGGGGGTCGGCGAGCAGTACTTC. Its protein is CASSQLLAGVGEQYF. The chain has TRBV5-1 and TRBJ2-7, with 11 positions matching TRBD2. The germline V gene has CDR1 SGHRS and CDR2 YFSETQ. The CDR3 sequence is 15 residues long. The V gene end was trimmed by 4 bases and the J gene end by 6 bases; junction bases not matched to a gene: 9. Full variable domain (rest looked up from reference TRBV5-1 and TRBJ2-7): KAGVTQTPRYLIKTRGQQVTLSCSPISGHRSVSWYQQTPGQGLQFLFEYFSETQRNKGNFPGRFSGRQFSNSRSEMNVSTLELGDSALYLCASSQLLAGVGEQYFGPGTRLTVT.

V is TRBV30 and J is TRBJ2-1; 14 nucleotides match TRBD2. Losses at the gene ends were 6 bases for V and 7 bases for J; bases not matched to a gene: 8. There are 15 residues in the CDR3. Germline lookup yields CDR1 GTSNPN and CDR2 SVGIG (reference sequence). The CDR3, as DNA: TGTGCCTGCCACCCCGGGACTAGCGGGAGAAATGAGCAGTTCTTC. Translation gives CACHPGTSGRNEQFF.

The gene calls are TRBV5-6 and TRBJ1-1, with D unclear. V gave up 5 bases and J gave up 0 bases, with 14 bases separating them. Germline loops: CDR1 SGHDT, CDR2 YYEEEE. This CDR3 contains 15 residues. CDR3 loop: CASSSRTGLNTEAFF. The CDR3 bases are TGTGCCAGCAGTTCAAGGACGGGGTTGAACACTGAAGCTTTCTTT.

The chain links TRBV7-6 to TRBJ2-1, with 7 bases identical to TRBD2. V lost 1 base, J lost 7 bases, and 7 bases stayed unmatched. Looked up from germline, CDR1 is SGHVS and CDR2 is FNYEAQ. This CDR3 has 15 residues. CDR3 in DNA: TGTGCCAGCAGCTTAGGTCTAGCGGTGGGGAATGAGCAGTTCTTC. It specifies CASSLGLAVGNEQFF.

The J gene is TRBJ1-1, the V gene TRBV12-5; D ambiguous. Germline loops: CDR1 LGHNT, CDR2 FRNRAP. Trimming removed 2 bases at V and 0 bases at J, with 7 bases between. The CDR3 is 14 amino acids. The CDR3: CASGLPRLNTEAFF. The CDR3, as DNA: TGTGCTAGTGGTTTGCCGCGCCTGAACACTGAAGCTTTCTTT.

CDR3 residues: CAWGTGDQETQYF. For the CDR3, the DNA is TGTGCCTGGGGGACAGGGGATCAAGAGACCCAGTACTTC. The chain joins TRBV30 to TRBJ2-5; 10 bases are a match to TRBD1. There are 13 residues in the CDR3. The V gene end was trimmed by 5 bases and the J gene end by 2 bases; junction bases not matched to a gene: 2. Germline V gene sequence: CDR1 GTSNPN, CDR2 SVGIG (reference sequence).

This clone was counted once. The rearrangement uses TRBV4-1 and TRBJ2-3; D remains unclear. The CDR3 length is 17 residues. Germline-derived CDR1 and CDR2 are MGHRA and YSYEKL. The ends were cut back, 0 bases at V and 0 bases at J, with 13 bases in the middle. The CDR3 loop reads CASSQENLLSSTDTQYF. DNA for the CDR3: TGCGCCAGCAGCCAAGAAAACTTACTCTCTAGCACAGATACGCAGTATTTT.